Below, one T cell receptor (beta chain) is given with its context. This receptor's antigen is unknown. Base-call qualities are not available, and no considerably larger clone is one nucleotide away. These data originate in a study of graft-versus-host responses after intestinal transplantation (dated by TCRdb to 2020 to 2022). Background on the whole study: Recipients received multivisceral, liver-intestinal, or isolated intestinal transplants. All recipients received anti-thymocyte globulin induction followed by maintenance tacrolimus and steroids for about three years. After intestinal transplantation, graft-versus-host and host-versus-graft alloreactive T cell clones in the graft, circulation and bone marrow were tracked using bulk TCR-beta CDR3 sequencing. To identify alloreactive clones, pre-transplant mixed lymphocyte reaction products were sequenced and compared with unstimulated pre-transplant donor and recipient T cells. The cohort enrolled some 23 intestinal transplant recipients including one retransplant, and a few patients lacking pretransplant specimens were excluded. A peak of at least 4% donor T cells among recipient peripheral blood mononuclear cells was the definition used for donor T cell macrochimerism. Rather than going through the commercial service, samples from three later patients were sequenced in-house on an Illumina MiSeq and processed with MiXCR. Overall study results and their limits: GvH clones were detected in recipient bone marrow, and some of these GvH clones were observed earlier in ileal mucosa or blood, consistent with an intestinal mucosal origin. Early after transplant, peak levels of circulating GvH clones were associated with declines in HvG clones. In the allografts of patients with donor T cell macrochimerism, GvH to HvG T cell clonal ratios were high. The relatively low number and heterogeneity of intestinal transplant patients limited the conclusions.

The CDR3 starts with the cysteine, ends with the phenylalanine, and has 15 residues. CDR3 DNA only is kept here, 45 bases in frame from base 1. The germline V gene specifies SGHAT as CDR1 and FQNNGV as CDR2. V is reduced by 8 bases and J by 2 bases, leaving a spacing of 15 bases between them. The label giving this sample's time point can be read as: cells obtained before transplantation from donor or recipient. CD3+CD4+ and CD3+CD8+ populations were FACS-sorted from unstimulated pre-transplant donor and recipient cells taken from spleen or lymph nodes. Library creation used the immunoSEQ multiplex PCR assay. For most patients, genomic DNA was isolated with the Qiagen DNeasy Blood and Tissue Kit and sent frozen to Adaptive Biotechnologies for TCR sequencing. High-throughput TCR-beta CDR3 sequencing of genomic DNA from most patients was performed by Adaptive Biotechnologies. From the authors' description of their analysis: Adaptive's ImmunoSEQ software was the source of the TCR sequencing data for about 18 patients, while a few other patients were processed with MiXCR and VDJtools. CD4 versus CD8 sorting errors were corrected by removing sequences found in both subsets at a frequency ratio below 5:1. CDR3 nucleotide sequences shared by donor and recipient were removed because the origin of these sequences could not be assigned. To count as alloreactive, a clone needed at least 2-fold expansion over unstimulated cells and a minimum CFSE-low frequency of 0.002% (template counts) or 0.001% (read counts). Mappable clones were those detected in sequenced pre-transplant spleen, lymph node, or MLR CFSE-low populations of the donor or recipient. Cumulative frequency of alloreactive clones was calculated as a percentage of all sequences weighted by copy number. TCRdb mirrors the immuneACCESS table, restricted to in-frame sequences. Some clones are absent from its copies; in checked studies, under half trace to an unresolved V gene, and the reason for the others is unknown. D and trimming were read from the DNA, whereas the V and J calls and clone size are those reported in that table. The sample table holds about 86,000 clones, of which roughly 90% were seen once. In total, the top ten clones hold approximately 0.48% of the sample.

The chain joins TRBV11-2 to TRBJ2-2; TRBD2 might be the D gene, on 6 matching bases. This receptor was obtained from a human donor who received an intestinal transplant. This specimen consisted of unstimulated CD8+ T cells sorted from spleen or lymph node cells, obtained before intestinal transplant. DNA sequence: TGTGCCAGCGCCAAGATCACTAGCAACACCGGGGAGCTGTTTTTT. This translates into CASAKITSNTGELFF.